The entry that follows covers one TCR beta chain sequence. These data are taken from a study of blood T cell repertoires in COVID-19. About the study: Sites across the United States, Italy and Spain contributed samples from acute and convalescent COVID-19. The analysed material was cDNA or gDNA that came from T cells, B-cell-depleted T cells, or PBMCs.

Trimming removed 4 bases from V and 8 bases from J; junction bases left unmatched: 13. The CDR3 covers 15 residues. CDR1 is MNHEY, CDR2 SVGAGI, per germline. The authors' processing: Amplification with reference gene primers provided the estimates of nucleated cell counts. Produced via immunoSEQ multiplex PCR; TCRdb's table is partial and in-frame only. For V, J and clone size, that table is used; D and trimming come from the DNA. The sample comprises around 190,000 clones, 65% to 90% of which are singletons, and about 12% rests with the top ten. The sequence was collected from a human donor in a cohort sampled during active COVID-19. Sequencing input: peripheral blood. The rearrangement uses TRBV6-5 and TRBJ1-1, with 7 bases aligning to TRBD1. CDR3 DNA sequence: TGTGCCAGCAGTTGGGGACAGAATAACCTAGGAGAAGCTTTCTTT. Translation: CASSWGQNNLGEAFF.